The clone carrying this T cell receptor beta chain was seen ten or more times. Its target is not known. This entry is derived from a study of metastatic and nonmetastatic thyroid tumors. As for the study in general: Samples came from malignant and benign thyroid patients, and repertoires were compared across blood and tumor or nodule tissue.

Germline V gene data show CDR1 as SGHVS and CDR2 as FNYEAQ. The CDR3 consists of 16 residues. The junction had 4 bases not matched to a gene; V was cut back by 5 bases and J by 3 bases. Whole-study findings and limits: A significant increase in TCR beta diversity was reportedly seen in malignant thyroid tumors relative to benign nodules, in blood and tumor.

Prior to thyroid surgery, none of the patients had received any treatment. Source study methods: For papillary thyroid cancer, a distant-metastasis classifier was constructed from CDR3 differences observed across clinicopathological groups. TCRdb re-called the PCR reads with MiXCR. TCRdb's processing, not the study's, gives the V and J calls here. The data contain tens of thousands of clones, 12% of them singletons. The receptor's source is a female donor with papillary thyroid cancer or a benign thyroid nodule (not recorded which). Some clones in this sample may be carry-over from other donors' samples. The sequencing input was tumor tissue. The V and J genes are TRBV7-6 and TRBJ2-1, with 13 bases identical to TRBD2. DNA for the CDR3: TGTGCCAGCAGCCAAGGGACTAGCGGGAACTACAATGAGCAGTTCTTC. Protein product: CASSQGTSGNYNEQFF. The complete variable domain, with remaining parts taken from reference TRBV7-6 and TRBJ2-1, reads GAGVSQSPRYKVTKRGQDVALRCDPISGHVSLYWYRQALGQGPEFLTYFNYEAQQDKSGLPNDRFSAERPEGSISTLTIQRTEQRDSAMYRCASSQGTSGNYNEQFFGPGTRLTVL.